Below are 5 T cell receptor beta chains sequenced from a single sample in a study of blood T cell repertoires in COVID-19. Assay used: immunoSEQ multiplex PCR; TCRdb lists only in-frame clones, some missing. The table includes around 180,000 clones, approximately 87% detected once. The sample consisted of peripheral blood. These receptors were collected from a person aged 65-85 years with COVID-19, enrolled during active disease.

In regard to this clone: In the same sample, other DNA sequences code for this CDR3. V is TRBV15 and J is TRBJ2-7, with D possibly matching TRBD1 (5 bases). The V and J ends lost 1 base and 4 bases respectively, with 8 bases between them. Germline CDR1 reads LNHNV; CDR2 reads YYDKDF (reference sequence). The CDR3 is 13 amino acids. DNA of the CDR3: TGTGCCACCAGCAGAGTCGACAGTTACGAGCAGTACTTC. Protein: CATSRVDSYEQYF.

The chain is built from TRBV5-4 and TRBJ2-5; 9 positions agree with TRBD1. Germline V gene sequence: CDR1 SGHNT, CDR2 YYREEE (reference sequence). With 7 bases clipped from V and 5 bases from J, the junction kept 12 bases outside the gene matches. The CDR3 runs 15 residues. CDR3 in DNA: TGTGCCAGCGGTCACAGGGGGCGACCCGCGGAGACCCAGTACTTC. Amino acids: CASGHRGRPAETQYF.

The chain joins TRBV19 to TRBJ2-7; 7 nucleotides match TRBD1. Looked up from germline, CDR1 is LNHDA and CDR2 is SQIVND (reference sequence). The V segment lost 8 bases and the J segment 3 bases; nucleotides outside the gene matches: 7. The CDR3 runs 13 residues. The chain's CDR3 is CASGTGVHYEQYF. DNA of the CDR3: TGTGCCAGTGGAACAGGGGTTCACTACGAGCAGTACTTC.

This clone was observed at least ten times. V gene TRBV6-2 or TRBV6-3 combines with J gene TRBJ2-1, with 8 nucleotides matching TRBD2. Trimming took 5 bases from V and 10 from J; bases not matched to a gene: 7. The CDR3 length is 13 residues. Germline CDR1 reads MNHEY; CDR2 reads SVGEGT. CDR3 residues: CASSPGLAGEQFF. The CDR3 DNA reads TGTGCCAGCAGTCCCGGACTAGCCGGCGAGCAGTTCTTC.

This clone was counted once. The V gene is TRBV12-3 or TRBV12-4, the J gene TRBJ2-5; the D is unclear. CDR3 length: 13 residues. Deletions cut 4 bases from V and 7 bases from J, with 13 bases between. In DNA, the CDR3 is TGTGCCAGCAGTTCCTCTAGGTACGGGACCCAGTACTTC. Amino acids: CASSSSRYGTQYF.